This entry concerns a single T cell receptor beta chain. Its antigen is as yet unknown. The sample belongs to a study of cytomegalovirus exposure and HLA in healthy donors. Study findings and constraints: What TCR beta sequences reportedly achieved was accurate prediction of HLA-A and HLA-B alleles in most subjects. Cytomegalovirus-associated status was assigned to about 170 TCR beta chains. In an earlier analysis, about 87% or about 30%: the productive usage of most TCR beta V segments. Several of the most significant clusters appeared linked to common viral pathogens, based on a later analysis.

The germline CDR1 and CDR2 sequences are SNHLY and FYNNEI. Deletions cut 9 bases from V and 7 bases from J, with 19 bases between. This CDR3 comprises 13 residues. It was with 60 Vbeta and 13 Jbeta primers that the PCR ran. Libraries were prepared by immunoSEQ multiplex PCR; TCRdb keeps only in-frame clonotypes and omits some of them. The data show about 150,000 clones, about three quarters seen once. The V and J genes are TRBV2 and TRBJ2-7, with D possibly being TRBD2 (6 bases). Specimen: PBMCs. The sequence came from a man in his forties in good health and CMV-seropositive. The CDR3 here is CASPGTAAGEQYF. The CDR3, as DNA: TGTGCCAGTCCCGGGACCGCGGCGGGGGAGCAGTACTTC.